The text below deals with one TCR beta chain. No base quality information exists; no much larger clone differs at one position. The sample is drawn from a study of T cells in tuberculosis (dated by TCRdb to between 2018 and 2020). Study-level background: To characterize T cells specific for the mycobacterial lipid antigen glucose monomycolate (GMM), the study used CD1B tetramers together with high-throughput TCR immunosequencing.

The germline V gene specifies MNHNS as CDR1 and SASEGT as CDR2. From the cysteine up to the phenylalanine, the CDR3 has a length of 15 residues. CDR3 DNA is the only sequence kept; it has 45 bases, read in frame from the first base. V is trimmed back by 3 bases and J by 6 bases, and the junction contains 8 bases that no gene match accounts for. TCR-alpha and TCR-beta chains were sequenced unpaired, so chain pairing information was not available. TCR libraries were generated with the immunoSEQ multiplex PCR assay, using TCR-beta and/or TCR-alpha/delta assays for each sample. The amplified TCR libraries were sequenced using the Illumina high-throughput platform. As for how the authors treated the data: Clustering and dimensionality reduction relied on pairwise TCRdist distances among GMM-specific receptors from T cells that were either sorted ex vivo or expanded in vitro. Sequence motifs defined by gene usage and CDR3 content were tested for enrichment in tetramer-positive versus tetramer-negative populations. TCRdb took over this immuneACCESS table, retaining in-frame rearrangements with V and J assigned. Such tables are incomplete; in checked studies, under half of the missing clones stem from an unresolved V gene, and the remainder is unexplained. V and J calls and clone size are given by that table; D and trimming were obtained from the DNA. The sample includes nearly 60,000 clones, with approximately 86% observed a single time. 20% to 25% of the sample is held by the ten biggest clonotypes.

After being thawed and rested overnight, PBMC were stained with GMM-loaded CD1B tetramer, a Live/Dead dye and anti-CD3, and were then sorted on a FACS Aria II. CD1B tetramers were loaded with C32 glucose monomycolate purified from Rhodococcus equi. Before cryopreservation, the PBMC later used for tetramer sorting had been depleted of CD14-expressing monocytes as part of a separate study. From each donor, 75,000 to 100,000 tetramer-negative cells were sorted and analyzed together with the tetramer-positive cells. GMM-loaded CD1B tetramers were used to sort antigen-specific T cells from a few healthy South African adults. Overall study results and their limits: T cells that bind the CD1B-GMM tetramer with low affinity may not have been captured by the stringent sort gate.

The sample taken for sequencing was CD1b-GMM tetramer-negative cells sorted from PBMCs. Sample cell subset or site, as interpreted from the label and publication: T cells not binding CD1B-GMM tetramer, sorted from same donor. The receptor chain draws on TRBV6-1 and TRBJ2-5; TRBD1 agrees with 9 junctional bases. This sequence was found in an adult woman with latent tuberculosis. The DNA is as follows: TGTGCCAGCAGTGAGGGAACAGGGGGCGTCAAGACCCAGTACTTC. It translates as CASSEGTGGVKTQYF.